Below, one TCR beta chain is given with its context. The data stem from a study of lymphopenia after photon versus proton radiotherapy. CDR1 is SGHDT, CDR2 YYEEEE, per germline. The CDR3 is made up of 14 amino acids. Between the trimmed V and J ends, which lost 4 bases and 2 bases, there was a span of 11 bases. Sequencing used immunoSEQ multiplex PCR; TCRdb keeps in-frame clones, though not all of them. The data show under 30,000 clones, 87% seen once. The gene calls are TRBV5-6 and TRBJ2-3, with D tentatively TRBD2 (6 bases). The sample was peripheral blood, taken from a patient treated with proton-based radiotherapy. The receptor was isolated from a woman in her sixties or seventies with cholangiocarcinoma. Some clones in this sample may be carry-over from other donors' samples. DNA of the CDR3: TGTGCCAGCAGCCGGAGGGGCCACACAGATACGCAGTATTTT. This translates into CASSRRGHTDTQYF.